This is a list of T cell receptor beta chains from one sample in a study of shared clonotypes between healthy human individuals. TCRdb's copy holds only in-frame clones and misses some; the assay was immunoSEQ multiplex PCR. The profile shows hundreds of thousands of clones, about 95% of them singletons. Specimen: naive CD8+ T cells sorted from blood. Source of these receptors: a woman aged 25 to 39 in good health. Each CDR3 is given with its conserved first and last residue. A D gene is named only where the DNA matches it firmly. Expanded clones are given a class, and other clones once, few, many or no size at all.

size: -; J: TRBJ1-2; D: -; V: TRBV29-1; CDR3: CSVDSSVSHGYTF; DNA: TGCAGCGTTGATTCGTCGGTTTCGCATGGCTACACCTTC
size: -; J: TRBJ2-7; D: -; V: TRBV5-4; CDR3: CASSLATTHPYEQYF; DNA: TGTGCCAGCAGCTTGGCGACCACCCACCCCTACGAGCAGTACTTC
size: -; J: TRBJ1-2; D: TRBD1; V: TRBV10-3; CDR3: CAISESGTGGRYGYTF; DNA: TGTGCCATCAGTGAGTCAGGGACAGGGGGCCGCTATGGCTACACCTTC
size: -; J: TRBJ2-7; D: -; V: TRBV19; CDR3: CASSIGSGSYEQYF; DNA: TGTGCCAGTAGTATAGGGTCAGGGTCCTACGAGCAGTACTTC
size: -; J: TRBJ1-2; D: -; V: TRBV6-5; CDR3: CASSYSIGRDGYTF; DNA: TGTGCCAGCAGTTACTCGATCGGCAGGGATGGCTACACCTTC
size: -; J: TRBJ2-7; D: -; V: TRBV5-1; CDR3: CASSLAESSYEQYF; DNA: TGCGCCAGCAGCTTGGCCGAGAGCTCCTACGAGCAGTACTTC
size: -; J: TRBJ2-5; D: -; V: TRBV7-8; CDR3: CASSLVNLGETQYF; DNA: TGTGCCAGCAGCTTAGTTAACTTAGGGGAGACCCAGTACTTC
size: -; J: TRBJ2-1; D: TRBD2; V: TRBV28; CDR3: CASSSQLAGVVDEQFF; DNA: TGTGCCAGCAGTTCGCAGCTAGCGGGAGTAGTGGATGAGCAGTTCTTC
size: -; J: TRBJ1-1; D: -; V: TRBV28; CDR3: CASSPDYTSNTEAFF; DNA: TGTGCCAGCAGTCCTGATTACACGTCGAACACTGAAGCTTTCTTT
size: -; J: TRBJ2-7; D: -; V: TRBV27; CDR3: CASRPGTTYEQYF; DNA: TGTGCCAGCAGACCGGGTACGACCTACGAGCAGTACTTC
size: once; J: TRBJ2-7; D: TRBD2; V: TRBV27; CDR3: CASTTRGSRYEQYF; DNA: TGTGCCAGCACGACACGCGGGAGTAGGTACGAGCAGTACTTC
size: -; J: TRBJ2-1; D: -; V: TRBV14; CDR3: CASSPGSLGQFF; DNA: TGTGCCAGCAGCCCGGGGTCCCTCGGACAGTTCTTC
size: -; J: TRBJ2-7; D: TRBD2; V: TRBV6-6; CDR3: CASSYGLAGGEQYF; DNA: TGTGCCAGCAGTTACGGGCTAGCGGGAGGGGAGCAGTACTTC
size: once; J: TRBJ1-1; D: TRBD1; V: TRBV27; CDR3: CASSGDRGSRNTEAFF; DNA: TGTGCCAGCAGTGGGGACAGGGGATCCCGTAACACTGAAGCTTTCTTT
size: -; J: TRBJ2-7; D: TRBD1; V: TRBV9; CDR3: CASSVTGTGGHEQYF; DNA: TGTGCCAGCAGCGTTACCGGGACAGGGGGCCACGAGCAGTACTTC
size: -; J: TRBJ2-7; D: -; V: TRBV5-8; CDR3: CASSLVSGYEQYF; DNA: TGTGCCAGCAGCTTGGTATCAGGCTACGAGCAGTACTTC
size: -; J: TRBJ1-1; D: -; V: TRBV5-3; CDR3: CASSLGSEAFF; DNA: TGTGCCAGCAGCTTGGGGTCTGAAGCTTTCTTT
size: -; J: TRBJ1-4; D: -; V: TRBV30; CDR3: CAWSVDLWGEKLFF; DNA: TGTGCCTGGAGTGTAGACCTATGGGGTGAAAAACTGTTTTTT
size: -; J: TRBJ2-7; D: TRBD2; V: TRBV28; CDR3: CASSFFLAGFWGEQYF; DNA: TGTGCCAGCAGTTTTTTCCTAGCGGGCTTCTGGGGCGAGCAGTACTTC
size: -; J: TRBJ2-2; D: -; V: TRBV9; CDR3: CASSVVRGYTGELFF; DNA: TGTGCCAGCAGCGTAGTGAGGGGATACACCGGGGAGCTGTTTTTT
size: -; J: TRBJ2-7; D: TRBD2; V: TRBV19; CDR3: CASSPGLAFYEQYF; DNA: TGTGCCAGTAGCCCGGGACTAGCGTTCTACGAGCAGTACTTC
size: -; J: TRBJ2-1; D: -; V: TRBV27; CDR3: CASSLYGATSSYNEQFF; DNA: TGTGCCAGCAGTTTATATGGAGCGACAAGCTCCTACAATGAGCAGTTCTTC
size: once; J: TRBJ2-5; D: -; V: TRBV28; CDR3: CASSLILRQETQYF; DNA: TGTGCCAGCAGTTTAATACTCAGGCAAGAGACCCAGTACTTC
size: once; J: TRBJ2-7; D: -; V: TRBV2; CDR3: CASSEVSGEQYF; DNA: TGTGCCAGCAGTGAAGTGTCAGGCGAGCAGTACTTC
size: -; J: TRBJ1-2; D: -; V: TRBV27; CDR3: CASSFGQSYGYTF; DNA: TGTGCCAGCAGTTTCGGACAGAGCTATGGCTACACCTTC
size: -; J: TRBJ2-1; D: TRBD2; V: TRBV7-6; CDR3: CASSTPPGLAGVLNEQFF; DNA: TGTGCCAGCAGCACCCCCCCCGGACTAGCGGGAGTACTCAATGAGCAGTTCTTC
size: -; J: TRBJ2-3; D: -; V: TRBV27; CDR3: CASSPGASSTDTQYF; DNA: TGTGCCAGCAGTCCGGGGGCCTCTAGCACAGATACGCAGTATTTT
size: -; J: TRBJ2-7; D: -; V: TRBV28; CDR3: CASSPRTDYYEQYF; DNA: TGTGCCAGCAGTCCACGAACAGACTACTACGAGCAGTACTTC
size: -; J: TRBJ2-7; D: -; V: TRBV7-9; CDR3: CASSSRAAYEQYF; DNA: TGTGCCAGCAGCTCCCGTGCGGCATACGAGCAGTACTTC
size: -; J: TRBJ2-1; D: TRBD2; V: TRBV29-1; CDR3: CSVTGEGSYNEQFF; DNA: TGCAGCGTTACGGGGGAGGGCTCCTACAATGAGCAGTTCTTC
size: -; J: TRBJ2-1; D: -; V: TRBV13; CDR3: CASSLNANNEQFF; DNA: TGTGCCAGCAGCCTCAACGCAAACAATGAGCAGTTCTTC
size: -; J: TRBJ2-1; D: -; V: TRBV19; CDR3: CASSMDFGSYNEQFF; DNA: TGTGCCAGTAGTATGGACTTCGGTTCCTACAATGAGCAGTTCTTC
size: -; J: TRBJ2-7; D: TRBD2; V: TRBV9; CDR3: CASGGGTEQYF; DNA: TGTGCCAGTGGGGGAGGGACCGAGCAGTACTTC
size: -; J: TRBJ1-1; D: -; V: TRBV5-1; CDR3: CASSRNGMNTEAFF; DNA: TGCGCCAGCAGCCGCAACGGCATGAACACTGAAGCTTTCTTT
size: -; J: TRBJ2-2; D: -; V: TRBV7-7; CDR3: CASSLDPLPGTGELFF; DNA: TGTGCCAGCAGCTTAGATCCCCTCCCTGGTACCGGGGAGCTGTTTTTT